The 23 T cell receptor beta chains presented below share a single source sample, sequenced in a study of metastatic and nonmetastatic thyroid tumors. Among the patients, none had received any treatment before thyroid surgery. Via MiXCR, TCRdb re-called the PCR reads. The top ten hold 18% of the sample, which has about 19,000 clones, around 16% seen once. The sample was blood. All receptors come from a male donor with papillary thyroid cancer or a benign thyroid nodule (not recorded which). Some clones in this sample may be carry-over from other donors' samples.

The rearrangement links TRBV5-4 to TRBJ1-2; D not resolved. The germline V and J ends were trimmed by 0 bases and 3 bases, with 6 bases remaining between them. The CDR3 runs to 13 residues. CDR1 and CDR2 (germline): SGHNT, YYREEE (reference sequence). The CDR3, as DNA: TGTGCCAGCAGCTTGGGGGATTACTATGGCTACACCTTC. This gives the protein CASSLGDYYGYTF.

This clone was recorded at least ten times. This chain connects TRBV20-1 to TRBJ1-1; a weak D match, TRBD1 (5 bases). The germline V gene has CDR1 DFQATT and CDR2 SNEGSKA (reference sequence). Trimming pared 3 bases from V and 3 bases from J, leaving 8 bases between. CDR3 length: 12 amino acids. The CDR3 loop is CSARSGDTEAFF. The CDR3 DNA sequence: TGCAGTGCTAGGTCGGGGGACACTGAAGCTTTCTTT.

This clone was recorded many times. Written as DNA, the CDR3 is TGTGCCAGCAGCTCAAGGAATGAGCAGTTCTTC. Translation gives CASSSRNEQFF. The V and J genes are TRBV7-9 and TRBJ2-1; D not resolved. CDR3 length: 11 amino acids. Trimming cost V 4 bases and J 7 bases, with 5 bases left between them. CDR1 SEHNR and CDR2 FQNEAQ come from the germline V gene (reference sequence).

There are many counts of this clone. The V gene is TRBV11-3, the J gene TRBJ2-7; D not resolved. V was trimmed by 2 bases and J by 8 bases, leaving 10 bases between them. This CDR3 spans 12 amino acids. Germline V lookup: CDR1 SGHNT, CDR2 YENEEA. The CDR3 nucleotides are TGTGCCAGCAGCTTAACCCAAGGCCAGCAGTACTTC. Amino acid sequence: CASSLTQGQQYF. The whole variable domain, remainder taken from reference TRBV11-3 and TRBJ2-7, is EAGVVQSPRYKIIEKKQPVAFWCNPISGHNTLYWYLQNLGQGPELLIRYENEEAVDDSQLPKDRFSAERLKGVDSTLKIQPAELGDSAVYLCASSLTQGQQYFGPGTRLTVT.

The rearrangement joins TRBV11-3 to TRBJ2-1; D possibly corresponds to TRBD1 (5 bases). Trimming cost V 5 bases and J 6 bases, with 8 bases left between them. The germline V gene encodes CDR1 SGHNT and CDR2 YENEEA. The CDR3 is 12 residues long. CDR3 loop: CASSRGANEQFF. CDR3 nucleotides: TGTGCCAGCAGCCGTGGGGCCAATGAGCAGTTCTTC.

This clone is labeled medium-sized (0.01 to 0.1%). The J gene is TRBJ1-1, the V gene TRBV6-2 or TRBV6-3; D call uncertain. Germline-derived CDR1 and CDR2 are MNHEY and SVGEGT. This CDR3 is built from 12 residues. Trimming shortened V by 5 bases and J by 8 bases, and 12 bases separated the two germline ends. Here the CDR3 DNA reads TGTGCCAGCAGTGACCCTCTAGGGGAAGCTTTCTTT. It translates to CASSDPLGEAFF.

On this clone itself: At one end, the junction sequence differs from germline, possibly due to a read error. The chain carries TRBV6-1 and TRBJ1-5, with D possibly being TRBD1 (6 bases). Germline V CDR1 and CDR2: MNHNS, SASEGT. CDR3 length: 15 amino acids. CDR3: CAGRPTRGANQPQHF. CDR3 coding DNA: TGTGCCGGCAGGCCGACCCGGGGGGCCAATCAGCCCCAGCATTTT.

This clone was detected many times. V usage is TRBV27 and J usage is TRBJ1-1; a possible D gene is TRBD1 (5 bases). This CDR3 has 14 amino acids. Germline CDR1 and CDR2: MNHEY and SMNVEV (reference sequence). The germline V and J ends were trimmed by 4 bases and 4 bases, with 13 bases remaining between them. CDR3 bases: TGTGCCAGCAGTTCCCGAGGGGCGGGCACTGAAGCTTTCTTT. The encoded protein is CASSSRGAGTEAFF.

In regard to this clone: This CDR3 fails to terminate in the conserved phenylalanine or tryptophan, so it likely reflects a read error. J is TRBJ1-5 and V is TRBV3-1; D might be TRBD1 (6 bases). V lost 7 bases to trimming and J lost 5 bases, with 21 bases between them. CDR3 size: 16 residues. Per the germline V gene, CDR1 is LGHDT and CDR2 is YNNKEL (reference sequence). CDR3 amino acids: CASIKWGGGDHQPQHL. CDR3 DNA sequence: TGTGCCAGCATCAAATGGGGAGGGGGAGATCATCAGCCCCAGCATTTG.

There are many counts of this clone. V usage is TRBV10-3 and J usage is TRBJ1-2; D call uncertain. The germline V and J ends were trimmed by 2 bases and 0 bases, with 16 bases remaining between them. Germline V gene data show CDR1 as ENHRY and CDR2 as SYGVKD. The CDR3 is made up of 17 amino acids. The chain's CDR3 is CAISEGRETRANYGYTF. Written as DNA, the CDR3 is TGTGCCATCAGTGAGGGAAGGGAGACACGAGCTAACTATGGCTACACCTTC.

The chain joins TRBV18 to TRBJ1-2; D might be TRBD1 (6 bases). The V and J ends lost 3 bases and 2 bases respectively, with 13 bases between them. The CDR3 totals 15 residues. CDR1 is KGHSH, CDR2 LQKENI, per germline. In DNA, the CDR3 is TGTGCCAGCTCACCCGCAGGGGCCCGGAACTATGGCTACACCTTC. Protein: CASSPAGARNYGYTF. The variable domain in full, completed from reference TRBV18 and TRBJ1-2, reads NAGVMQNPRHLVRRRGQEARLRCSPMKGHSHVYWYRQLPEEGLKFMVYLQKENIIDESGMPKERFSAEFPKEGPSILRIQQVVRGDSAAYFCASSPAGARNYGYTFGSGTRLTVV.

This clone was observed at least ten times. The chain links TRBV2 to TRBJ1-5; the D gene is possibly TRBD1 (5 bases). V gave up 4 bases and J gave up 4 bases, with 8 bases separating them. Germline V gene data show CDR1 as SNHLY and CDR2 as FYNNEI. This CDR3 comprises 13 residues. CDR3 loop: CASSGDGNQPQHF. In nucleotides, the CDR3 is TGTGCCAGCAGTGGGGACGGGAATCAGCCCCAGCATTTT. The entire variable domain, with the rest obtained from reference TRBV2 and TRBJ1-5, is as follows: EPEVTQTPSHQVTQMGQEVILRCVPISNHLYFYWYRQILGQKVEFLVSFYNNEISEKSEIFDDQFSVERPDGSNFTLKIRSTKLEDSAMYFCASSGDGNQPQHFGDGTRLSIL.

The chain has TRBV20-1 and TRBJ2-1; no clear D. Trimming removed 4 bases at V and 9 bases at J, with 7 bases between. The CDR3 runs 10 residues. Germline CDR1 and CDR2: DFQATT and SNEGSKA (reference sequence). CDR3 residues: CSATDSEQFF. CDR3 sequence (DNA): TGCAGTGCTACGGATAGTGAGCAGTTCTTC.

This clone showed up many times. A much larger clone differs from this one at a single base, so this may be a read error. The gene calls are TRBV13 and TRBJ2-1, with 7 nucleotides matching TRBD2. V shed 1 base and J 7 bases; nucleotides not matched to a gene: 7. This CDR3 contains 15 residues. CDR1 is PRHDT and CDR2 is FYEKMQ in the germline V gene (reference sequence). The DNA for the CDR3 is TGTGCCAGCAGCTTAGAGCCGGGAGGCTTGAATGAGCAGTTCTTC. Translation: CASSLEPGGLNEQFF.

This clone has ten or more counts. CDR3 nucleotides: TGTGCCAGCAGTGACAGTACCGGGGAGCTGTTTTTT. It codes for CASSDSTGELFF. This sequence joins TRBV2 and TRBJ2-2; no definite D call. CDR1 and CDR2 from the germline V gene are SNHLY and FYNNEI. Trimming pared 3 bases from V and 5 bases from J, leaving 4 bases between. The length of the CDR3 is 12 residues.

This clone was detected ten times or more. Relative to the germline gene, one junction end is altered; a read error may explain this. The rearrangement uses TRBV19 and TRBJ2-4, with D tentatively TRBD1 (6 bases). The CDR3 is made up of 15 amino acids. From germline, CDR1 is LNHDA and CDR2 SQIVND (reference sequence). The CDR3 region has the DNA TGTGCCAGTAAGTCGGGTCGGACAGCCACAAACATTCAGTACTTC. Its protein product is CASKSGRTATNIQYF. Filled out from reference TRBV19 and TRBJ2-4, the complete variable domain reads DGGITQSPKYLFRKEGQNVTLSCEQNLNHDAMYWYRQDPGQGLRLIYYSQIVNDFQKGDIAEGYSVSREKKESFPLTVTSAQKNPTAFYLCASKSGRTATNIQYFGAGTRLSVL.

This clone was counted many times. The CDR3 nucleotides are TGTGCCAGCAGCTTGGCGGGCAGCTATGGCTACACCTTC. Encoded protein: CASSLAGSYGYTF. The genes are TRBV5-4 and TRBJ1-2; unclear D gene. Germline loops: CDR1 SGHNT, CDR2 YYREEE (reference sequence). CDR3 length equals 13 residues. The germline V and J ends were trimmed by 0 bases and 4 bases, with 7 bases remaining between them.

By share, this clone ranks as medium-sized (0.01 to 0.1%). V gene TRBV6-4 combines with J gene TRBJ2-1; D is undetermined. This CDR3 has 12 amino acids. V was shortened by 6 bases and J by 4 bases, with 7 bases between the two germline ends. Germline V gene lookup returns CDR1 MRHNA and CDR2 SNTAGT. CDR3 nucleotide sequence: TGTGCCAGCAGAGGAGTGTACAATGAGCAGTTCTTC. It codes for CASRGVYNEQFF.

This clone has only one observation. The J gene is TRBJ1-1, the V gene TRBV20-1, with D possibly being TRBD1 (6 bases). V was clipped by 1 base and J by 0 bases, with 9 bases between them. This CDR3 spans 14 amino acids. CDR1 and CDR2 from the germline V gene are DFQATT and SNEGSKA (reference sequence). CDR3 protein: CSARVGDMNTEAFF. CDR3 sequence (DNA): TGCAGTGCTAGAGTGGGGGACATGAACACTGAAGCTTTCTTT.

The CDR3 nucleotides read TGCGCCAGCAGCCAAGGACAGGGGGCTGGCTACGAGCAGTACTTC. It specifies CASSQGQGAGYEQYF. The V gene is TRBV4-1, the J gene TRBJ2-7; 10 nucleotides match TRBD1. With V trimmed by 1 base and J by 3 bases, 3 bases remained unmatched. The germline V gene encodes CDR1 MGHRA and CDR2 YSYEKL. The length of the CDR3 is 15 residues.

This clone appeared a single time. The chain uses TRBV20-1 and TRBJ2-5, with a tentative D call TRBD1 (7 bases). V was trimmed by 5 bases and J by 10 bases, leaving 29 bases between them. Germline CDR1 and CDR2: DFQATT and SNEGSKA (reference sequence). This CDR3 is built from 16 residues. The CDR3, as DNA: TGCAGTGCTGACAGGGACTCCGGGGCTTTTTTGAAGAGCCAGTACTTC. Residues: CSADRDSGAFLKSQYF.

There are many counts of this clone. The rearrangement uses TRBV9 and TRBJ2-7; tentatively, D is TRBD2 (5 bases). V was trimmed by 3 bases and J by 3 bases, leaving 19 bases between them. This CDR3 has 16 amino acids. The V gene's germline CDR1 is SGDLS and CDR2 YYNGEE. The chain's CDR3 is CASSDERELLYYEQYF. As DNA, the CDR3 is TGTGCCAGCAGCGATGAGAGGGAGCTACTTTACTACGAGCAGTACTTC.

The chain employs TRBV11-2 and TRBJ2-7, with TRBD2 matching over 7 bases. CDR1 and CDR2 (germline): SGHAT, FQNNGV. V trimming: 4 bases; J trimming: 3 bases; junction bases outside the gene matches: 3. CDR3 length: 13 residues. CDR3 amino acids: CASSSGGLYEQYF. The CDR3, as DNA: TGTGCCAGCAGCTCGGGGGGACTCTACGAGCAGTACTTC. The full variable domain, with the rest looked up from reference TRBV11-2 and TRBJ2-7, is EAGVAQSPRYKIIEKRQSVAFWCNPISGHATLYWYQQILGQGPKLLIQFQNNGVVDDSQLPKDRFSAERLKGVDSTLKIQPAKLEDSAVYLCASSSGGLYEQYFGPGTRLTVT.